The T cell receptor (beta chain) under discussion was sequenced for a study of shared clonotypes between healthy human individuals. On the study more broadly: Per-donor plates numbered three CD4 naive, three CD4 memory, two CD8 naive and one CD8 memory. Findings of the study overall: Collection of samples was limited to blood; tissue repertoires likely differ.

For this clone: Its antigen is undetermined. The same CDR3 can be traced to other DNA sequences in this sample.

For sorted subsets, 150 to 200 ng DNA per replicate equaled 33,000 or so T cell genomes. Original methodology: Junction-only sequences without quality scores came from ImmunoSEQ, so filtering differed. Generated by immunoSEQ multiplex PCR, the TCRdb table keeps only in-frame clones and is missing some. Clone size and the V and J calls come from that table; the DNA yielded D and trimming. The sample has about 1 million clones; approximately 72% are singletons. With 4 bases removed from V and 4 bases from J, the gap between germline ends came to 6 bases. The CDR3 is made up of 12 amino acids. The germline CDR1 and CDR2 sequences are SEHNR and FQNEAQ (reference sequence).

The sequencing sample was made of memory CD4+ T cells sorted from blood. The subset denotes: CD45RA-negative fraction. The TCR sequence derives from a man younger than 35 in good health. The chain recombines TRBV7-9 with TRBJ2-3; D is ambiguous. The CDR3 loop is CASSSRADTQYF. The DNA for the CDR3 is TGTGCCAGCAGCTCACGAGCAGATACGCAGTATTTT. Using reference TRBV7-9 and TRBJ2-3 for the parts outside the CDR3, the full variable domain is DTGVSQNPRHKITKRGQNVTFRCDPISEHNRLYWYRQTLGQGPEFLTYFQNEAQLEKSRLLSDRFSAERPKGSFSTLEIQRTEQGDSAMYLCASSSRADTQYFGPGTRLTVL.